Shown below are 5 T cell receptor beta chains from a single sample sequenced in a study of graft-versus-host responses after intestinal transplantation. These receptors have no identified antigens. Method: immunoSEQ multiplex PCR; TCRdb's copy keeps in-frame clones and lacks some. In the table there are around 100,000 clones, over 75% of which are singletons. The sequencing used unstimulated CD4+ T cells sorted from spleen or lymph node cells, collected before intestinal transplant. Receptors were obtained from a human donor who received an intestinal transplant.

In nucleotides, the CDR3 is TGTGCCAGCAGCTCCTATAATTCACCCCTCCACTTT. Translation gives CASSSYNSPLHF. The genes are TRBV27 and TRBJ1-6; no firm D call. Germline V lookup: CDR1 MNHEY, CDR2 SMNVEV (reference sequence). CDR3 size: 12 residues. Trimming stripped 6 bases from V and 0 bases from J, with 0 bases between.

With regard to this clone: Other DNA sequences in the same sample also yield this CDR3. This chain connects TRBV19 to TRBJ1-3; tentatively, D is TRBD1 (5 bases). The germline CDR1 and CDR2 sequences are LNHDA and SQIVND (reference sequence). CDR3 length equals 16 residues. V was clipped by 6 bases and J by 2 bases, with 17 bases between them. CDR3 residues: CASRGQLEGAGNTIYF. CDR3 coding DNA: TGTGCCAGTAGGGGGCAGTTGGAGGGAGCTGGAAACACCATATATTTT.

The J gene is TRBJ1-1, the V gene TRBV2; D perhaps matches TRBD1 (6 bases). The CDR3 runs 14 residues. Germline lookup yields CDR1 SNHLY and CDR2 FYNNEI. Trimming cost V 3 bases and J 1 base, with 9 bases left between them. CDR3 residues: CASSEWGANTEAFF. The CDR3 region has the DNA TGTGCCAGCAGTGAGTGGGGGGCGAACACTGAAGCTTTCTTT.

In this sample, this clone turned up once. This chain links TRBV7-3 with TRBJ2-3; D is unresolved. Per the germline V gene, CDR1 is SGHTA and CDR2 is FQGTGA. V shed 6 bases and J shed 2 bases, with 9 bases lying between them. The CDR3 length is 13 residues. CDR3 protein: CASSGRNTDTQYF. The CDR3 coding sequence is TGTGCCAGCAGTGGGCGGAACACAGATACGCAGTATTTT.

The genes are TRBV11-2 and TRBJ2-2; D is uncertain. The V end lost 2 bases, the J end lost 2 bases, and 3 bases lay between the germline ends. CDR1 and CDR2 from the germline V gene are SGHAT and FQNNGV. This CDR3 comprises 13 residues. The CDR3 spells CASSLINTGELFF. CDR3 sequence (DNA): TGTGCCAGCAGCTTAATAAACACCGGGGAGCTGTTTTTT.